Each of the 15 T cell receptor beta chains below was sequenced from the same sample in a study of T cells in Graves' hyperthyroidism and ophthalmopathy. Authors of the study amplified TCR beta CDR3 regions from RNA transcripts. When the TCR CDR3 underwent first-round RT-PCR, the HTBI primer set was used. TCRdb redid the calling of the multiplex PCR reads with MiXCR, one entry per CDR3 protein. The data contain 500,000 to 650,000 distinct CDR3 sequences, roughly 15% of them seen just once; the ten biggest clones take up about an eighth. The material sequenced was blood. These receptors came from a woman aged 50 to 60 with Graves' ophthalmopathy.

This clonotype was recorded many times. V usage is TRBV7-9 and J usage is TRBJ2-7, with 10 bases that match TRBD2. CDR3 size: 15 residues. In germline, CDR1 is SEHNR, CDR2 FQNEAQ (reference sequence). V shed 4 bases and J 0 bases; nucleotides not matched to a gene: 3. CDR3 loop: CASSWTSGDSYEQYF. As DNA, the CDR3 is TGTGCCAGCAGCTGGACTAGCGGTGACTCCTACGAGCAGTACTTC.

This clonotype has at least ten counts. V gene TRBV30 combines with J gene TRBJ2-1; maybe TRBD2 (6 bases). The CDR3 spans 15 residues. V lost 1 base, J lost 5 bases, and 15 bases lay in between. Per germline, CDR1 GTSNPN and CDR2 SVGIG (reference sequence). Here the CDR3 DNA reads TGTGCCTGGAGTGCCGGAGGGGATCCTGACAATGAGCAGTTCTTC. Its translation: CAWSAGGDPDNEQFF.

This clonotype was seen at least ten times. The chain uses TRBV20-1 and TRBJ2-1; tentatively, D is TRBD2 (5 bases). The germline gives CDR1 DFQATT, CDR2 SNEGSKA (reference sequence). The CDR3 sequence is 13 residues long. Trimming pared 1 base from V and 6 bases from J, leaving 10 bases between. This CDR3 is CSARGNSANEQFF. Here the CDR3 DNA reads TGCAGTGCTAGAGGAAATAGCGCCAATGAGCAGTTCTTC.

This clonotype was counted a few times. The V and J genes are TRBV5-1 and TRBJ1-1; no clear D gene. The CDR3 runs to 16 residues. Germline V gives CDR1 SGHRS, CDR2 YFSETQ. The V and J ends lost 0 bases and 5 bases respectively, with 17 bases between them. CDR3 sequence: CASSLASGPTRTEAFF. The CDR3, as DNA: TGCGCCAGCAGCTTGGCTTCCGGCCCCACGAGGACTGAAGCTTTCTTT.

This clonotype came up many times. V and J are TRBV20-1 and TRBJ2-3, with 7 bases fitting TRBD1. The junction had 5 bases not matched to a gene; V was cut back by 2 bases and J by 0 bases. The CDR3 spans 15 residues. The germline V gene encodes CDR1 DFQATT and CDR2 SNEGSKA (reference sequence). The CDR3 here is CSARRTGLSTDTQYF. The CDR3 nucleotides are TGCAGTGCTAGACGGACAGGCCTAAGCACAGATACGCAGTATTTT.

This clonotype occurred many times. This rearrangement joins TRBV7-2 to TRBJ2-1; D may be TRBD2 (5 bases). V lost 5 bases and J lost 1, with 21 bases in between. CDR3 size: 18 residues. The germline CDR1 and CDR2 sequences are SGHTA and FQGNSA. Written as DNA, the CDR3 is TGTGCCAGCAGCCCCCGATTCTCAGCGGTTGGATCCTACAATGAGCAGTTCTTC. Its translation: CASSPRFSAVGSYNEQFF.

This chain uses TRBV27 with TRBJ2-2, with 9 positions matching TRBD2. Germline V gene lookup returns CDR1 MNHEY and CDR2 SMNVEV (reference sequence). V lost 5 bases and J lost 7; bases outside the gene matches: 11. The CDR3 length is 16 residues. For the CDR3, the DNA is TGTGCCAGCAGTAGTAGCGGGAGTATATTGGACGGGGAGCTGTTTTTT. Its protein is CASSSSGSILDGELFF.

This clonotype occurred a few times. The chain has TRBV19 and TRBJ2-5, with D unclear. Germline assignment: CDR1 LNHDA and CDR2 SQIVND (reference sequence). CDR3 length: 14 residues. The V end lost 7 bases, the J end lost 4 bases, and 16 bases lay between the germline ends. Written as DNA, the CDR3 is TGTGCCAGTAACCCGTTTCACAGCGCAGAGACCCAGTACTTC. Translating gives CASNPFHSAETQYF.

This clonotype was seen repeatedly, ten times or more. The chain recombines TRBV28 with TRBJ2-7; 10 bases map to TRBD2. The germline V gene has CDR1 MDHEN and CDR2 SYDVKM. The CDR3 totals 14 residues. Germline trimming cut 6 bases from V and 7 bases from J; bases unmatched to any gene: 9. This CDR3 reads CASRPGLATVEQYF. CDR3 in DNA: TGTGCCAGCAGACCGGGACTAGCGACTGTTGAGCAGTACTTC.

This clonotype was seen many times. J is TRBJ2-7 and V is TRBV3-1, with TRBD2 matching over 7 bases. V was clipped by 2 bases and J by 1 base; unmatched bases: 5. The germline V gene has CDR1 LGHDT and CDR2 YNNKEL (reference sequence). The CDR3 is 15 residues long. CDR3 DNA: TGTGCCAGCAGCCAAACAGCGGGAACATCCTACGAGCAGTACTTC. Its protein is CASSQTAGTSYEQYF.

The chain has TRBV4-1 and TRBJ2-7; tentative D call: TRBD2 (6 bases). This CDR3 spans 15 amino acids. Trimming left V 3 bases short and J 5 bases short, with 17 bases between. CDR1 and CDR2 (germline): MGHRA, YSYEKL. CDR3 DNA sequence: TGCGCCAGCAGCCAGCTCGTCGGGAGTCTCCACGAGCAGTACTTC. It codes for CASSQLVGSLHEQYF.

This clonotype showed up many times. V gene TRBV5-1 combines with J gene TRBJ2-7; the D call may be TRBD1 or TRBD2 (6 bases each). Deletions cut 3 bases from V and 5 bases from J, with 21 bases between. The germline V gene has CDR1 SGHRS and CDR2 YFSETQ. The CDR3 runs 16 residues. For the CDR3, the DNA is TGCGCCAGCAGCTGGCCGCAGGGGAAAGTAGCGGACGAGCAGTACTTC. Amino acids: CASSWPQGKVADEQYF.

This clonotype was seen repeatedly, ten times or more. The chain employs TRBV27 and TRBJ1-1; a weak D match, TRBD1 (6 bases). Between the trimmed V and J ends, which lost 6 bases and 4 bases, there was a span of 18 bases. Germline CDR1 reads MNHEY; CDR2 reads SMNVEV (reference sequence). The CDR3 contains 15 residues. In DNA, the CDR3 is TGTGCCAGCAGCCCATCGGCGGGGGGCGTCACTGAAGCTTTCTTT. As protein: CASSPSAGGVTEAFF.

This clonotype was recorded at least ten times. The gene calls are TRBV29-1 and TRBJ2-5; weak D call: TRBD2 (7 bases). Trimming removed 2 bases from V and 6 bases from J, with 19 bases in between. CDR3 length: 15 amino acids. CDR1 is SQVTM and CDR2 is ANQGSEA in the germline V gene. The CDR3 DNA sequence: TGCAGCGTTGAACGACGGGGGGTGGGGGCGAAGACCCAGTACTTC. Translation: CSVERRGVGAKTQYF.

This clonotype was observed many times. The chain employs TRBV7-6 and TRBJ2-1, with D perhaps matching TRBD1 or TRBD2 (6 bases each). This CDR3 is built from 15 residues. V was shortened by 4 bases and J by 9 bases, with 19 bases between the two germline ends. CDR1 SGHVS and CDR2 FNYEAQ come from the germline V gene. The CDR3 region is CASSSTSQGRGEQFF. CDR3 nucleotides: TGTGCCAGCAGCTCGACCTCCCAGGGGCGGGGTGAGCAGTTCTTC.